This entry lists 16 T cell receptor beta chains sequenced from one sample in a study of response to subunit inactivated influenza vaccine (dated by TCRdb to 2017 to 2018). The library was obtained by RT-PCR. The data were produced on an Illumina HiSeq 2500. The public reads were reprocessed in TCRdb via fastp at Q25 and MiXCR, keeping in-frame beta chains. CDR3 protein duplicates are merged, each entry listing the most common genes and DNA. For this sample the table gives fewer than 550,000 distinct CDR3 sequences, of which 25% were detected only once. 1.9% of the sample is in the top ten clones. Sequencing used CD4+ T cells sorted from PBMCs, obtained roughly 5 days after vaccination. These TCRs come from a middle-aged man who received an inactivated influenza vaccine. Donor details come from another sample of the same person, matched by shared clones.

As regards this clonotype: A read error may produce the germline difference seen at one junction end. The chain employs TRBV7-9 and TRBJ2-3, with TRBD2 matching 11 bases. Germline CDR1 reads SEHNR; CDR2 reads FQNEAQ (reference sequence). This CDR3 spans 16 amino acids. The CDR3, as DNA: TGTGCCAGCAGCTTCCCAACTAGCGGGAGTACAGATGCGCAGTATTTT. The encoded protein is CASSFPTSGSTDAQYF.

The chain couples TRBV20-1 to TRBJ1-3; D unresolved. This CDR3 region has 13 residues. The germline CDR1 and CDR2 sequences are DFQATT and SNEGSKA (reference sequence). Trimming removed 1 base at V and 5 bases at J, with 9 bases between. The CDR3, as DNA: TGCAGTGCTAGAGTAGACCGGAGAAACACCATATATTTT. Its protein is CSARVDRRNTIYF.

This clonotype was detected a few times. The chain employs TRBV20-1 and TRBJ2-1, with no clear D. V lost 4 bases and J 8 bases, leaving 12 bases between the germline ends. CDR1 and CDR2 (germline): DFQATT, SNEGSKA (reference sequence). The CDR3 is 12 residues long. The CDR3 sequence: CSATPVGYEQFF. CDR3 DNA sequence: TGCAGTGCTACCCCAGTGGGCTATGAGCAGTTCTTC.

The CDR3 DNA follows: TGCAGCGTTGTGGAGGACAGGGATAGTCCCTACTATTACAATGAGCAGTTCTTC. It translates to CSVVEDRDSPYYYNEQFF. This chain joins TRBV29-1 and TRBJ2-1, with 8 bases that match TRBD1. The V and J ends lost 4 bases and 4 bases, in that order; junction bases with no gene match: 18. CDR3 size: 18 residues. CDR1 SQVTM and CDR2 ANQGSEA come from the germline V gene.

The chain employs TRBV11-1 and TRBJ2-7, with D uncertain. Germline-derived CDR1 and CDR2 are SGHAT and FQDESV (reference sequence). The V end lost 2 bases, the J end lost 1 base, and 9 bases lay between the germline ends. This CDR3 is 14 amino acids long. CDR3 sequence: CASSLNRQSYEQYF. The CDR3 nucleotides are TGTGCCAGCAGCTTAAACCGGCAATCCTACGAGCAGTACTTC.

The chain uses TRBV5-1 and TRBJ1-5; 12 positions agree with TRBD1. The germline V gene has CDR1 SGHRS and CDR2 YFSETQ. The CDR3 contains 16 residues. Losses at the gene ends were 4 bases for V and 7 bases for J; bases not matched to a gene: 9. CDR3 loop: CASSTGQGAGGQPQHF. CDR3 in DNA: TGCGCCAGCAGCACGGGACAGGGGGCCGGCGGCCAGCCCCAGCATTTT.

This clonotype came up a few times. CDR3 DNA: TGTGCCAGCAGCCATGACGGACGGAGCACCGGGGAGCTGTTTTTT. It specifies CASSHDGRSTGELFF. J is TRBJ2-2 and V is TRBV7-2; D unclear. This CDR3 contains 15 residues. V dropped 5 bases and J dropped 4 bases, with 14 bases sitting between them. CDR1 is SGHTA and CDR2 is FQGNSA in the germline V gene.

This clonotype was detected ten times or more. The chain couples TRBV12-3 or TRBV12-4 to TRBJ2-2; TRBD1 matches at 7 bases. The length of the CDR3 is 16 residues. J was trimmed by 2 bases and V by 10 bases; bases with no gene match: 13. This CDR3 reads CAIQEGQILNTGELFF. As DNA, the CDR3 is TGTGCCATCCAAGAGGGACAGATCCTAAACACCGGGGAGCTGTTTTTT.

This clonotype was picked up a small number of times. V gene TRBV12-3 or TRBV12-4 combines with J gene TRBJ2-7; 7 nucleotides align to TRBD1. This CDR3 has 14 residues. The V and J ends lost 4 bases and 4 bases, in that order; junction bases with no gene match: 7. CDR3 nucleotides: TGTGCCAGCAGTTCCCGGACAGGAGTTTACGAGCAGTACTTC. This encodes CASSSRTGVYEQYF.

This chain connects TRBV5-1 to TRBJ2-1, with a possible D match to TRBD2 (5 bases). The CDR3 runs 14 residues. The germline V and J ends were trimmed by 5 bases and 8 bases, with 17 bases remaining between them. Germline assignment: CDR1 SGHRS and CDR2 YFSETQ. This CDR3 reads CASSLILPGDEQFF. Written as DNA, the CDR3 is TGCGCCAGCAGTTTGATCCTCCCCGGGGATGAGCAGTTCTTC. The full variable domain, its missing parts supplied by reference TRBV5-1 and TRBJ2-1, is KAGVTQTPRYLIKTRGQQVTLSCSPISGHRSVSWYQQTPGQGLQFLFEYFSETQRNKGNFPGRFSGRQFSNSRSEMNVSTLELGDSALYLCASSLILPGDEQFFGPGTRLTVL.

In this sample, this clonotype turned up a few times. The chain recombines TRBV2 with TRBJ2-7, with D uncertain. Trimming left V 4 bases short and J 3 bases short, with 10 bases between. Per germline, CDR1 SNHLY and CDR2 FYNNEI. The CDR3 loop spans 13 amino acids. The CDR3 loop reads CASSGTAGYEQYF. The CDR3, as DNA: TGTGCCAGCAGTGGGACCGCCGGCTACGAGCAGTACTTC.

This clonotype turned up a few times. CDR3 nucleotide sequence: TGCGCCAGCAGCTTGGGAACTGGACTCAATGAGCAGTTCTTC. As protein: CASSLGTGLNEQFF. The genes are TRBV5-1 and TRBJ2-1; tentative D call: TRBD2 (5 bases). V dropped 0 bases and J dropped 6 bases, with 10 bases sitting between them. The CDR3 totals 14 residues. CDR1 and CDR2 from the germline V gene are SGHRS and YFSETQ.

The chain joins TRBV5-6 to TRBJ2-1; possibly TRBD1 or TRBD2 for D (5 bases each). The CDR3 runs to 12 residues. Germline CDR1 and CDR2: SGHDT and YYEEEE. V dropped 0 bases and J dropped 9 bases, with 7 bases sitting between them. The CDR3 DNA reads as TGTGCCAGCAGCTTGGCGAGGGGTGAGCAGTTCTTC. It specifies CASSLARGEQFF. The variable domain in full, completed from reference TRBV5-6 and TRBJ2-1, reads DAGVTQSPTHLIKTRGQQVTLRCSPKSGHDTVSWYQQALGQGPQFIFQYYEEEERQRGNFPDRFSGHQFPNYSSELNVNALLLGDSALYLCASSLARGEQFFGPGTRLTVL.

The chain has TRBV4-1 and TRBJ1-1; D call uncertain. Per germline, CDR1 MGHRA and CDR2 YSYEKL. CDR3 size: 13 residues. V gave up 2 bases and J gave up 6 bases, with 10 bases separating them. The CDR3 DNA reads TGCGCCAGCAGCCAACTATTAGGAGCTGAAGCTTTCTTT. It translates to CASSQLLGAEAFF.

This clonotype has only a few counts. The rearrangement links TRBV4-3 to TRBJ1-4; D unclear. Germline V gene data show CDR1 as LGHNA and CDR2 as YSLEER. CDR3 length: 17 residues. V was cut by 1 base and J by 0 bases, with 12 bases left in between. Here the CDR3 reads CASSQGALSATNEKLFF. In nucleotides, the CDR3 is TGCGCCAGCAGCCAAGGGGCCCTTTCCGCAACTAATGAAAAACTGTTTTTT.

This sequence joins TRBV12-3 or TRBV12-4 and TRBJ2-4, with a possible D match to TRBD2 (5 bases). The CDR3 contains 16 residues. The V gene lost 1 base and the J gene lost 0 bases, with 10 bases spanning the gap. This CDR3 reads CASSLGGRLAKNIQYF. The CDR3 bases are TGTGCCAGCAGTTTAGGAGGGAGACTAGCCAAAAACATTCAGTACTTC.